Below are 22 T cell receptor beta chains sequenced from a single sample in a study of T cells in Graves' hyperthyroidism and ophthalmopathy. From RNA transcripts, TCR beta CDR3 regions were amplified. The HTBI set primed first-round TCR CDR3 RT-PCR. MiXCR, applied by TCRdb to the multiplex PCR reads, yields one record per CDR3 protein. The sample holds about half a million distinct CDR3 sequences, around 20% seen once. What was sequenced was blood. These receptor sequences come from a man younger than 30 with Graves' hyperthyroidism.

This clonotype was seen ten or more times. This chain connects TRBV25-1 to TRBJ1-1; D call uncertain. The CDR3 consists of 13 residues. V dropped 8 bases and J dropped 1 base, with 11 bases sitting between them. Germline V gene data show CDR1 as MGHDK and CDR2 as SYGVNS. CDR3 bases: TGTGCCAGCGGCCCGCTCGCGAACACTGAAGCTTTCTTT. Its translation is CASGPLANTEAFF.

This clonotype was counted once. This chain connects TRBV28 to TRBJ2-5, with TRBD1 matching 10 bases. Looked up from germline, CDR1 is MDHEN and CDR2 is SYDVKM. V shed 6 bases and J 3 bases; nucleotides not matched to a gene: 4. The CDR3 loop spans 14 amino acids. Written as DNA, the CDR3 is TGTGCCAGCAGCCGACAGGGGGCAAAAGAGACCCAGTACTTC. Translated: CASSRQGAKETQYF.

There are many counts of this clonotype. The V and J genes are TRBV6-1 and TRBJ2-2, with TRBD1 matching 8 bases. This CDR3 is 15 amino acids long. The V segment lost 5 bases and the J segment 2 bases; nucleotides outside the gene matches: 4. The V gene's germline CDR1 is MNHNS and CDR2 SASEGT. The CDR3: CASSTSGGNTGELFF. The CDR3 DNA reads TGTGCCAGCAGTACCTCAGGGGGCAACACCGGGGAGCTGTTTTTT.

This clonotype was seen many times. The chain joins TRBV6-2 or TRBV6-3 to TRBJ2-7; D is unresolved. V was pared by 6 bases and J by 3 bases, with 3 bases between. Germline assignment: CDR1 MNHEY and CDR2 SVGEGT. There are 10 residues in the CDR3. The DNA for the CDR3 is TGTGCCAGCAGCGACTACGAGCAGTACTTC. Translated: CASSDYEQYF.

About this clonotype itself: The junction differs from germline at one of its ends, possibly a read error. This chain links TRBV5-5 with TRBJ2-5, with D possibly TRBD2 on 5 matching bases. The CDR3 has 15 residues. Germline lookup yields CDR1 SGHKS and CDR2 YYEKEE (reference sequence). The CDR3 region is CASSTPHGVGETQHF. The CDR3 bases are TGTGCCAGCAGCACCCCACATGGGGTGGGAGAGACCCAGCACTTC.

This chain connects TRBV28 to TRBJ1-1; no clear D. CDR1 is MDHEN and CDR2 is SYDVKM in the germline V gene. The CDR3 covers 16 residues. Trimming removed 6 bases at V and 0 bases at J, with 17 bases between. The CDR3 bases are TGTGCCAGCAGCCGGGATTTTGTCGTCATGAACACTGAAGCTTTCTTT. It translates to CASSRDFVVMNTEAFF.

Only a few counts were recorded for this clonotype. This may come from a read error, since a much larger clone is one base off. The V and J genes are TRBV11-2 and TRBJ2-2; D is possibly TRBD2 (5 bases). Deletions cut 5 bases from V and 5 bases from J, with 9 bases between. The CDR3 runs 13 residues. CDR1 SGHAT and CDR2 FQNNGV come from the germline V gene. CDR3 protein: CASSEIATGELFF. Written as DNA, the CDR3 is TGTGCCAGCAGCGAAATAGCGACCGGGGAGCTGTTTTTT.

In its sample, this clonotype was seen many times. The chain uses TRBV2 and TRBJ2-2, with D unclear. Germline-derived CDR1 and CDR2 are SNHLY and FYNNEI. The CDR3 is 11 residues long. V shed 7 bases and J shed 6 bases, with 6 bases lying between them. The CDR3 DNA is TGTGCCAGCACCAAGCCCGGGGAGCTGTTTTTT. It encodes CASTKPGELFF. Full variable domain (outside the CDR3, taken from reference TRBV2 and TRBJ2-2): EPEVTQTPSHQVTQMGQEVILRCVPISNHLYFYWYRQILGQKVEFLVSFYNNEISEKSEIFDDQFSVERPDGSNFTLKIRSTKLEDSAMYFCASTKPGELFFGEGSRLTVL.

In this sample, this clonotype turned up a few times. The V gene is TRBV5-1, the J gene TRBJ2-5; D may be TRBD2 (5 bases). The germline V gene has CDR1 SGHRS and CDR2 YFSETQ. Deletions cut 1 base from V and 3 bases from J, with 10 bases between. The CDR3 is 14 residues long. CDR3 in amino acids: CASSLSGDKETQYF. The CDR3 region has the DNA TGCGCCAGCAGCTTGTCCGGGGATAAAGAGACCCAGTACTTC.

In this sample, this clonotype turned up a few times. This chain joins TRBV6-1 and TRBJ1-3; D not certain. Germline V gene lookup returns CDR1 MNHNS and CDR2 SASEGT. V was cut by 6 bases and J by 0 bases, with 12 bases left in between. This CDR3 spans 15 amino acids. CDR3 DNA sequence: TGTGCCAGCAGCCACCTACATCTCTCTGGAAACACCATATATTTT. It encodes CASSHLHLSGNTIYF.

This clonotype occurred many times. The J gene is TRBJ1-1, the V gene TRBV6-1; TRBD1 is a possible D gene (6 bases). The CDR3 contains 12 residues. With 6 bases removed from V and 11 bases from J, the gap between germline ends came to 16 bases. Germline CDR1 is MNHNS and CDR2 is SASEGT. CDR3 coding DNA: TGTGCCAGCAGCACAGGGACTTGGGAGGCTTTCTTT. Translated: CASSTGTWEAFF.

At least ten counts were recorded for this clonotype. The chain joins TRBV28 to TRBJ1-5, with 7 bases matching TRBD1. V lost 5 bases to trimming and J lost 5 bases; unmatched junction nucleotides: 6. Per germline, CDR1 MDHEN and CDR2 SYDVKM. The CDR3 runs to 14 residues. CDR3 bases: TGTGCCAGCAGTCTACAGGGGAATTATCAGCCCCAGCATTTT. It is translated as CASSLQGNYQPQHF.

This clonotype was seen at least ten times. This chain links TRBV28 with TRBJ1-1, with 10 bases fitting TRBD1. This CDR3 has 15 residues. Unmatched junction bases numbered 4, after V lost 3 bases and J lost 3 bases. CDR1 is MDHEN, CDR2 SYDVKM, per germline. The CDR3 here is CASSFMTGGYTEAFF. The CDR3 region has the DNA TGTGCCAGCAGTTTTATGACAGGGGGCTACACTGAAGCTTTCTTT.

DNA of the CDR3: TGTGCCACCGTCCCGGGACAGGGACTCCCGAACACTGAAGCTTTCTTT. The encoded protein is CATVPGQGLPNTEAFF. The chain has TRBV10-3 and TRBJ1-1, with TRBD1 identical over 9 bases. The length of the CDR3 is 16 residues. Germline loops: CDR1 ENHRY, CDR2 SYGVKD. Losses at the gene ends were 10 bases for V and 1 base for J; bases not matched to a gene: 13.

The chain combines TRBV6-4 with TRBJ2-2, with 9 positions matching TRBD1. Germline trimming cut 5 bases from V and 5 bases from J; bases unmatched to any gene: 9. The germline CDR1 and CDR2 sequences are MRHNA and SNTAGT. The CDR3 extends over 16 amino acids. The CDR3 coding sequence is TGTGCCAGCAGTTTATCCGGGACAGGGAGGACCGGGGAGCTGTTTTTT. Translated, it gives CASSLSGTGRTGELFF.

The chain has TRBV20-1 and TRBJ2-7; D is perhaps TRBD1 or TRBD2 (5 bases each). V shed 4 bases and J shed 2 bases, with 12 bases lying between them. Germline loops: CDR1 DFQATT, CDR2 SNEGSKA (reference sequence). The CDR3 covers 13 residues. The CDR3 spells CSATPRDPYEQYF. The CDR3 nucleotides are TGCAGTGCTACGCCCCGGGACCCCTACGAGCAGTACTTC.

The CDR3 loop is CATSRGAQMNTEAFF. The CDR3 DNA follows: TGTGCCACCTCTAGGGGGGCACAAATGAACACTGAAGCTTTCTTT. The rearrangement joins TRBV28 to TRBJ1-1; weak D call: TRBD1 (6 bases). This CDR3 is built from 15 residues. Trimming cost V 10 bases and J 0 bases, with 18 bases left between them. Germline V CDR1 and CDR2: MDHEN, SYDVKM.

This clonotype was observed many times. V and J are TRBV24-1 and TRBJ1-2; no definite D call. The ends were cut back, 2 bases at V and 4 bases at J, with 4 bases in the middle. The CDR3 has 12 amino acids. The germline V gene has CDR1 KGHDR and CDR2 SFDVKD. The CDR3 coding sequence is TGTGCCACCAGTGATTCGATCTATGGCTACACCTTC. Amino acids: CATSDSIYGYTF.

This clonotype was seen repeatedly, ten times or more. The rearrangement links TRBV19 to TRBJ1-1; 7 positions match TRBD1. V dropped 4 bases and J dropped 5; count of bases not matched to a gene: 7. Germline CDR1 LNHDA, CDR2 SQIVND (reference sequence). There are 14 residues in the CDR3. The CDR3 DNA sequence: TGTGCCAGTAGTACCGACCTGACAGGGACTGAAGCTTTCTTT. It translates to CASSTDLTGTEAFF.

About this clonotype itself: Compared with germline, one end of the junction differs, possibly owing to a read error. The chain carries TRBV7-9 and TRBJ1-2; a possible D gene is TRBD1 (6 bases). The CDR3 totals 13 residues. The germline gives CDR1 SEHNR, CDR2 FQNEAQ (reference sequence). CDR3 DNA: TGTGCCAGCAGCGCCTCAGGGGTATATGGCTTCACCTTC. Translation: CASSASGVYGFTF.

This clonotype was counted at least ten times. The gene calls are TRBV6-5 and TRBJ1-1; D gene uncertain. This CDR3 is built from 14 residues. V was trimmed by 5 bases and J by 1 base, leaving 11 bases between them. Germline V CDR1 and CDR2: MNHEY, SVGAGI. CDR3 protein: CASSRWSTNTEAFF. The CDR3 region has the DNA TGTGCCAGCAGTCGGTGGTCCACGAACACTGAAGCTTTCTTT.

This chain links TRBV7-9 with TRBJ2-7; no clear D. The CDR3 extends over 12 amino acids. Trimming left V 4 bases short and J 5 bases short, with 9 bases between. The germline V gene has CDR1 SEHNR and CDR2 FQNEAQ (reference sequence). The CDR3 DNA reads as TGTGCCAGCAGCTCCTCGTGGGACGAGCAGTACTTC. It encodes CASSSSWDEQYF.